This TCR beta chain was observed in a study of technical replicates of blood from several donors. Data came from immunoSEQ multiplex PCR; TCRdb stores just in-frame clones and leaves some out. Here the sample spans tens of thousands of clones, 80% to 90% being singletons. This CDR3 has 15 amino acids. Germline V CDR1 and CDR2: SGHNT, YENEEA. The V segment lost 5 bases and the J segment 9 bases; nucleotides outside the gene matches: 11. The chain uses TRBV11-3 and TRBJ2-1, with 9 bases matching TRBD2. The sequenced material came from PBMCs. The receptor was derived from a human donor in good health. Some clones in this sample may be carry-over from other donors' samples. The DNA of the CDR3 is TGTGCCAGCAGCAAGGGCGGGGGGGAAGTTAGTGAGCAGTTCTTC. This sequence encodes CASSKGGGEVSEQFF.